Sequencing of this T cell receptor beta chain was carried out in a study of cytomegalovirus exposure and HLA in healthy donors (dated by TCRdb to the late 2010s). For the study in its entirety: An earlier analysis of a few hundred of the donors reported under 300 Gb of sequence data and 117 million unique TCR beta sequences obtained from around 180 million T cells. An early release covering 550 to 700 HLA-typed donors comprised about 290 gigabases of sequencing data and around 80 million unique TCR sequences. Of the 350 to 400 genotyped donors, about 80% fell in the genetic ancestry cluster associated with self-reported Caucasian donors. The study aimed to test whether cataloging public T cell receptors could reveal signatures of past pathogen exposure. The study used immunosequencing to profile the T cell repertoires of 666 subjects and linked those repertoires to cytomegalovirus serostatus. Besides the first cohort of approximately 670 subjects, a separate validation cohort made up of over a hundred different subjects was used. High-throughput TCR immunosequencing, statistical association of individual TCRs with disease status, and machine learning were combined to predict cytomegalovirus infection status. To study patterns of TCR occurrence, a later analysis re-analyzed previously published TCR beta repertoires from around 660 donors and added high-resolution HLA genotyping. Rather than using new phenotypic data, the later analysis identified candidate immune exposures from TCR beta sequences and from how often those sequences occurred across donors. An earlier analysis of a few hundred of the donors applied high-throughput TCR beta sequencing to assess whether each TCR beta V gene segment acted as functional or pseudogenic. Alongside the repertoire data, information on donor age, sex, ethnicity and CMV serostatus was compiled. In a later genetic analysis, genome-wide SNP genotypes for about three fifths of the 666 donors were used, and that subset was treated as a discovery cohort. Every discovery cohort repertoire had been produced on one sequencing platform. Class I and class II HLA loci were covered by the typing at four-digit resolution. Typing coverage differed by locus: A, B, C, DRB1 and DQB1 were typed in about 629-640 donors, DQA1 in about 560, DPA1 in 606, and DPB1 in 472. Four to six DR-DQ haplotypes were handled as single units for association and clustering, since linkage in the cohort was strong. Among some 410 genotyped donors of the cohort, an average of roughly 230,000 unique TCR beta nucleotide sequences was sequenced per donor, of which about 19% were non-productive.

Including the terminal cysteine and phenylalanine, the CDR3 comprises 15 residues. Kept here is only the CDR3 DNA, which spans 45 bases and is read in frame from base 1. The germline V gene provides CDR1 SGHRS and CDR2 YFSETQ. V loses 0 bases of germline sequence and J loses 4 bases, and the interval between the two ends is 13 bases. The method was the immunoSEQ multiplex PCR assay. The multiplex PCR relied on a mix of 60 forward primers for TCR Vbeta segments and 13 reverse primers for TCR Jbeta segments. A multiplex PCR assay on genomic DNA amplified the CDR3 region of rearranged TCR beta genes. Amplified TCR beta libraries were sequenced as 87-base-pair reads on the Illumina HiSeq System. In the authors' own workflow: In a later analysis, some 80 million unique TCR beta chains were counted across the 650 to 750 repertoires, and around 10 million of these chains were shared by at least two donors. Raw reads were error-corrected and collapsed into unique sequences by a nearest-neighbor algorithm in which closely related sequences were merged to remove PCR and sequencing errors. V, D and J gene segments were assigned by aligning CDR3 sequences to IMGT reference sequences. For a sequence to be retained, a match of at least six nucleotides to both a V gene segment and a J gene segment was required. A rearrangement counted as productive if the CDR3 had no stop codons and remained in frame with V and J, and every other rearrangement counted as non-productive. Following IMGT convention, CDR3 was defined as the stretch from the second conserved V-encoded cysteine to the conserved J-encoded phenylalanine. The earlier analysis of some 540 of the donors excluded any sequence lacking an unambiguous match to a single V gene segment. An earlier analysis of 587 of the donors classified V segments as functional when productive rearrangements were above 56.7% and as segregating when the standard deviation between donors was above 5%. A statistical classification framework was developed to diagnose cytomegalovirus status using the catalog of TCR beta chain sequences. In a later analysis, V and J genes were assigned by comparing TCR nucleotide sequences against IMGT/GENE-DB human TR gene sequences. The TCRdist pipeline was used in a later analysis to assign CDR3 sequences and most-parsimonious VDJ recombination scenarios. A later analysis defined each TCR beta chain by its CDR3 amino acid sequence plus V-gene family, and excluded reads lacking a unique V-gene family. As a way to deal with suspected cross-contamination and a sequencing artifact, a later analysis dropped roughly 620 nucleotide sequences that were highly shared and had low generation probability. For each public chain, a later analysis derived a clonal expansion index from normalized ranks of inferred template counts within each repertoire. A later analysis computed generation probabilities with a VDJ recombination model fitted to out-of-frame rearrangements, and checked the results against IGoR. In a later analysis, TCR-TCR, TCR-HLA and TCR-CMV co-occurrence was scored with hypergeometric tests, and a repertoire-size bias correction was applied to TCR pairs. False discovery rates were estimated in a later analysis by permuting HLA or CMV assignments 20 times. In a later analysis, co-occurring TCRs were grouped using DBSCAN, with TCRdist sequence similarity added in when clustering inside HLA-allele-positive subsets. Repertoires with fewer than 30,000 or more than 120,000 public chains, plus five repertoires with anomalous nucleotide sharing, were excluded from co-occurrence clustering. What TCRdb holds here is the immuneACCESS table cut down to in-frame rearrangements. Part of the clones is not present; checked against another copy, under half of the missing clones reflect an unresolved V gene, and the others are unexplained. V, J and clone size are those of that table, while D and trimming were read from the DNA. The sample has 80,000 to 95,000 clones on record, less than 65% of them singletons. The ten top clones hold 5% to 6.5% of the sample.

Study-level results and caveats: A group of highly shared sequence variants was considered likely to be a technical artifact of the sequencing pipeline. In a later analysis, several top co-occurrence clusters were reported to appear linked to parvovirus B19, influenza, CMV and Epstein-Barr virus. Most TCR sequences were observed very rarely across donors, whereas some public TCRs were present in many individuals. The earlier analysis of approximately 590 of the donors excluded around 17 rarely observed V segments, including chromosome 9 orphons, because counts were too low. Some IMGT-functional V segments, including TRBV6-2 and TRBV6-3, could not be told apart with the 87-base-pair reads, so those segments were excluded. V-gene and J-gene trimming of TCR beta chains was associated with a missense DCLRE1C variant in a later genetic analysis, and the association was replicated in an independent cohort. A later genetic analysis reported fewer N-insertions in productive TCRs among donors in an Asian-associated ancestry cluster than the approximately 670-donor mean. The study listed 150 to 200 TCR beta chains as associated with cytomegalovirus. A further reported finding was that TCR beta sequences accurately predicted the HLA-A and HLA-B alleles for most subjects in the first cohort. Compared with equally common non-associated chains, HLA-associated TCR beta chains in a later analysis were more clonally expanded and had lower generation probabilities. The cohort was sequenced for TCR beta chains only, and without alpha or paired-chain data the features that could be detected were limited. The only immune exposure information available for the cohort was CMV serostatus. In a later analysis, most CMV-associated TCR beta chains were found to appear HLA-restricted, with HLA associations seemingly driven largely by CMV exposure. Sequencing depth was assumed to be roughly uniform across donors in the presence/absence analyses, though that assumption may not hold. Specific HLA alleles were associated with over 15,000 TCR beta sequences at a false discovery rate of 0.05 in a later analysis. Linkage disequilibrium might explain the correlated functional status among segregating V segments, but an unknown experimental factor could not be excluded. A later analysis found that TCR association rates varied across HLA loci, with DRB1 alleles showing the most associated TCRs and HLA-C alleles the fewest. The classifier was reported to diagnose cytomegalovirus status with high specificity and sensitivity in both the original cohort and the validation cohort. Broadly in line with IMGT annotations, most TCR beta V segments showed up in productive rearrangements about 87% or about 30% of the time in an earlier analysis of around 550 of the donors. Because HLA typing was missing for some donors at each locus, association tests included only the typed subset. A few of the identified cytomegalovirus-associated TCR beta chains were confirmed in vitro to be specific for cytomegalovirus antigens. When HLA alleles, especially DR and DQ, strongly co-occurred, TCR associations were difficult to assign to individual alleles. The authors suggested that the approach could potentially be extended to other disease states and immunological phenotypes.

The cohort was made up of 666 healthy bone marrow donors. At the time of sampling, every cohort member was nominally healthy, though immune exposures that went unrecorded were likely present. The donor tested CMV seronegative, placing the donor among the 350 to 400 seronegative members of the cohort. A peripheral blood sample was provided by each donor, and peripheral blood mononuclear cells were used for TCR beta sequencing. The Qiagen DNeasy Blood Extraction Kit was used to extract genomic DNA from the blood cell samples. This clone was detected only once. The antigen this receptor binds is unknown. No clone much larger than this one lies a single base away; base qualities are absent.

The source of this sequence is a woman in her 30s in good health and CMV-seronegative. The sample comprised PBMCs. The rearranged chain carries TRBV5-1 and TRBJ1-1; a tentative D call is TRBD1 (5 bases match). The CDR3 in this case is CASSLAFREGTEAFF. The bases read TGCGCCAGCAGCTTGGCCTTCAGGGAAGGCACTGAAGCTTTCTTT.